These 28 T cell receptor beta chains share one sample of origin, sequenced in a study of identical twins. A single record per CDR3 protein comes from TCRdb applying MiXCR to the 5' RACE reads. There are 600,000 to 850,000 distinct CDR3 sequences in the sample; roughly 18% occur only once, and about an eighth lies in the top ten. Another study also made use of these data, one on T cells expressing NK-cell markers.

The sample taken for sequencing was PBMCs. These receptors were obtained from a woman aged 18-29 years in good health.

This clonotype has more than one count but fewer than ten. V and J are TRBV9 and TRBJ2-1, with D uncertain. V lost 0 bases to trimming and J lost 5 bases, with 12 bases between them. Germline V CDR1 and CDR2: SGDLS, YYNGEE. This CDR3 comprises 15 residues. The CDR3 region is CASSVETDLNNEQFF. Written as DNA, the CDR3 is TGTGCCAGCAGCGTAGAGACTGATCTCAACAATGAGCAGTTCTTC.

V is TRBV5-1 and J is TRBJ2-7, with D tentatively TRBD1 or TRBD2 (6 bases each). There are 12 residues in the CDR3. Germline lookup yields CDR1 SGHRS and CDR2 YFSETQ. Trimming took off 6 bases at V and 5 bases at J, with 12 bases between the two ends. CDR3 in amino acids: CASKAGEDEQYF. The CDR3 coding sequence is TGCGCCAGCAAAGCAGGGGAGGACGAGCAGTACTTC.

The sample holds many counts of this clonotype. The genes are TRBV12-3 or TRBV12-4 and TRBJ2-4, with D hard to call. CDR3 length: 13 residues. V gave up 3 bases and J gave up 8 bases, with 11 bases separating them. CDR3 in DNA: TGTGCCAGCAGTTTGGACGAATTGGACATTCAGTACTTC. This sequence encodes CASSLDELDIQYF.

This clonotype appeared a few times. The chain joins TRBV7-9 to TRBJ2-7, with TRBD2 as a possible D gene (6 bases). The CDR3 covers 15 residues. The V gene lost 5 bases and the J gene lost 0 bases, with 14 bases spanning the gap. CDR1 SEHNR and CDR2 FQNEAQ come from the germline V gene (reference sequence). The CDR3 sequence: CASSRQRASSYEQYF. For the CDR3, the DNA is TGTGCCAGCAGCCGACAGCGGGCGAGCTCCTACGAGCAGTACTTC. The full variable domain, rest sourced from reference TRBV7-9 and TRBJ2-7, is DTGVSQNPRHKITKRGQNVTFRCDPISEHNRLYWYRQTLGQGPEFLTYFQNEAQLEKSRLLSDRFSAERPKGSFSTLEIQRTEQGDSAMYLCASSRQRASSYEQYFGPGTRLTVT.

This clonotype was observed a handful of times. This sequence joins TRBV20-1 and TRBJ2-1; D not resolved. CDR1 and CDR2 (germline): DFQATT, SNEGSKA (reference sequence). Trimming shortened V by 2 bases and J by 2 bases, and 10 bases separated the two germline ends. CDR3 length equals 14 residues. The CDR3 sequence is CSARTFVAYNEQFF. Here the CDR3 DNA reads TGCAGTGCTAGAACCTTCGTGGCCTACAATGAGCAGTTCTTC.

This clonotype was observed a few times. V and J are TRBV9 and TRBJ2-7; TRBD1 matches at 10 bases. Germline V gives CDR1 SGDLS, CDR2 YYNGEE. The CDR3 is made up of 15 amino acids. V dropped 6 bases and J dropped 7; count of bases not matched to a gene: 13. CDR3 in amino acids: CASNVLGTGVEEQYF. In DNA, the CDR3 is TGTGCCAGCAACGTCCTCGGGACAGGGGTAGAGGAGCAGTACTTC.

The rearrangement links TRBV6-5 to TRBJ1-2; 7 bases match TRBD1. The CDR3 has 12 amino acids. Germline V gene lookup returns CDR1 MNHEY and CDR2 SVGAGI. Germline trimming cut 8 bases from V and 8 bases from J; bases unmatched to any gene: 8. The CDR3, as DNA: TGTGCCAGCCATGACAGGGAATGGGGCTACACCTTC. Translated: CASHDREWGYTF.

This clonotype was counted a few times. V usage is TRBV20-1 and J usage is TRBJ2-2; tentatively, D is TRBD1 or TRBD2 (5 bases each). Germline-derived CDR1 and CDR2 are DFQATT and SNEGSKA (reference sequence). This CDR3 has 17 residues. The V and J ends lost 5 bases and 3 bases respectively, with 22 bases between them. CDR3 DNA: TGCAGTGCTGGAGGCTCGCCGGACACCGTGGACACCGGGGAGCTGTTTTTT. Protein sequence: CSAGGSPDTVDTGELFF.

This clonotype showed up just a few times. The CDR3 loop reads CASSQASRGGMLYTQYF. For the CDR3, the DNA is TGTGCCAGCAGCCAAGCTTCCCGGGGGGGCATGTTATATACGCAGTATTTT. The chain is built from TRBV4-2 and TRBJ2-3; 8 positions match TRBD2. V was clipped by 1 base and J by 7 bases; unmatched bases: 13. The germline gives CDR1 LGHNA, CDR2 YNFKEQ. The CDR3 has 17 amino acids.

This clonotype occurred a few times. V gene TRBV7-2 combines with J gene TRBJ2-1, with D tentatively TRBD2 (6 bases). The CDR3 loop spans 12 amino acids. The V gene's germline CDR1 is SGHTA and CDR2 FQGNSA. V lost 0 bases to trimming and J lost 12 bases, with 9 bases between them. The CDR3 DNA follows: TGTGCCAGCAGCTTAGCCCAGGAGGGGCAGTTCTTC. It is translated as CASSLAQEGQFF.

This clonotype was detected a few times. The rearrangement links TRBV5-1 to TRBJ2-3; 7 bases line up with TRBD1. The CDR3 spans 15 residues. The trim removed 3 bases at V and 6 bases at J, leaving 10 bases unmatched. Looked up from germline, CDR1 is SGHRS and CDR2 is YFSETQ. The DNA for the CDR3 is TGCGCCAGCAGCTCGACAGGGTTTGTGAGCGATACGCAGTATTTT. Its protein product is CASSSTGFVSDTQYF. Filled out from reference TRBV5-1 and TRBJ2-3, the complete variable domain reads KAGVTQTPRYLIKTRGQQVTLSCSPISGHRSVSWYQQTPGQGLQFLFEYFSETQRNKGNFPGRFSGRQFSNSRSEMNVSTLELGDSALYLCASSSTGFVSDTQYFGPGTRLTVL.

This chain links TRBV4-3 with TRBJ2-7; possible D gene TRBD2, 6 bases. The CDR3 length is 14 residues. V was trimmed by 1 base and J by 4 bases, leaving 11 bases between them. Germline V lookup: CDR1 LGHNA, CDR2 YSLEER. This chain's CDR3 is CASSQGLAQYEQYF. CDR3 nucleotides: TGCGCCAGCAGCCAAGGGCTAGCGCAGTACGAGCAGTACTTC.

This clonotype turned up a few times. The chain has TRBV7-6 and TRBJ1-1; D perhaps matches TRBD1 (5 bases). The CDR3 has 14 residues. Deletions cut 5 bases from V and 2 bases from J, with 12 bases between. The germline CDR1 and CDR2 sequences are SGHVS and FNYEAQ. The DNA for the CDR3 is TGTGCCAGCAGCGCCCGGGACGCCAACACTGAAGCTTTCTTT. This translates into CASSARDANTEAFF. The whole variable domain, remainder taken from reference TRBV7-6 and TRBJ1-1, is GAGVSQSPRYKVTKRGQDVALRCDPISGHVSLYWYRQALGQGPEFLTYFNYEAQQDKSGLPNDRFSAERPEGSISTLTIQRTEQRDSAMYRCASSARDANTEAFFGQGTRLTVV.

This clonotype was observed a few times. The chain's CDR3 is CSARSGRDRVSEQYF. As DNA, the CDR3 is TGCAGTGCTAGAAGTGGCCGGGACAGGGTTTCCGAGCAGTACTTC. This chain joins TRBV20-1 and TRBJ2-7, with 9 nucleotides matching TRBD1. Germline-derived CDR1 and CDR2 are DFQATT and SNEGSKA (reference sequence). The CDR3 has 15 residues. The ends lost 2 bases at V and 6 bases at J; junction bases unmatched: 11.

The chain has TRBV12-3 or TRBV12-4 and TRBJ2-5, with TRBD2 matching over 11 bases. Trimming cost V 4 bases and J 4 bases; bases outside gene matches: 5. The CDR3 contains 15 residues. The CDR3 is CASSWRLAGTETQYF. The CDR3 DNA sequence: TGTGCCAGCAGTTGGAGACTAGCGGGGACAGAGACCCAGTACTTC.

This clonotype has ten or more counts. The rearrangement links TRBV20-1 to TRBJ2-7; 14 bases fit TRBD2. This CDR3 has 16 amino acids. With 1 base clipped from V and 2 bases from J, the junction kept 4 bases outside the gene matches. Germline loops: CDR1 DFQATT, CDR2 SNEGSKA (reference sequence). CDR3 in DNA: TGCAGTGCTAGAGCTCCGGGACTAGCGGGGGCCTACGAGCAGTACTTC. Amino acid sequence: CSARAPGLAGAYEQYF.

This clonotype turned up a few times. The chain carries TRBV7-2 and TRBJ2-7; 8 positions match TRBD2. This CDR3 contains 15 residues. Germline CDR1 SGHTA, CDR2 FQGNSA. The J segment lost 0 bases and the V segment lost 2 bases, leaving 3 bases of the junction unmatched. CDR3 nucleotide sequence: TGTGCCAGCAGCTTACTAGCGGGTCTCTCCTACGAGCAGTACTTC. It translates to CASSLLAGLSYEQYF.

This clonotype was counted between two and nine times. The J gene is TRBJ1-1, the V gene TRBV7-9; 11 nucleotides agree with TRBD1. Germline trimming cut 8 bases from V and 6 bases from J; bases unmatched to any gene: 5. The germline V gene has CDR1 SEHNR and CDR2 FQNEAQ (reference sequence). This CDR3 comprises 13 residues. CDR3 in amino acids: CASGDRGRPEAFF. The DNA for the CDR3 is TGTGCCAGCGGGGACAGGGGGAGACCTGAAGCTTTCTTT. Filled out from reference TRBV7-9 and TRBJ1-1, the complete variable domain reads DTGVSQNPRHKITKRGQNVTFRCDPISEHNRLYWYRQTLGQGPEFLTYFQNEAQLEKSRLLSDRFSAERPKGSFSTLEIQRTEQGDSAMYLCASGDRGRPEAFFGQGTRLTVV.

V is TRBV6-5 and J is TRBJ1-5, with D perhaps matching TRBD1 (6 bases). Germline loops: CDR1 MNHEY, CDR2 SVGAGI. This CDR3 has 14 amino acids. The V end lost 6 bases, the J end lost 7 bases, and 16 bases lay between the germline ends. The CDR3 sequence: CASRYGGGRQPQHF. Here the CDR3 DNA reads TGTGCCAGCAGATACGGGGGGGGCCGCCAGCCCCAGCATTTT.

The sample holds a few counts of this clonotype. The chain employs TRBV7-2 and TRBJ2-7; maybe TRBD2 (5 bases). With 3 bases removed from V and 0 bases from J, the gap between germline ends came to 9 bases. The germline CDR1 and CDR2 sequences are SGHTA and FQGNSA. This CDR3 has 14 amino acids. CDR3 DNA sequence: TGTGCCAGCAGCTTTTCTAGCATCTCCTACGAGCAGTACTTC. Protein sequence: CASSFSSISYEQYF.

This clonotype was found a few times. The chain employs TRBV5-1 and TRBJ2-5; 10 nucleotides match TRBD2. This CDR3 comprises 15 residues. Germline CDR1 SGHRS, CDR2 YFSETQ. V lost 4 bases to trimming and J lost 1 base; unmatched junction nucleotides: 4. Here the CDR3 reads CASSPQRGGQETQYF. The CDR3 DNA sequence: TGCGCCAGCAGCCCTCAGCGGGGGGGCCAAGAGACCCAGTACTTC.

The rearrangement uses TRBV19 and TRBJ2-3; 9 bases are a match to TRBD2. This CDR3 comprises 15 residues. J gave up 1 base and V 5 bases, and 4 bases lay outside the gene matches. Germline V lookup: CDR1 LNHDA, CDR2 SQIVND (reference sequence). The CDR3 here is CASSALAGRTDTQYF. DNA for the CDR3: TGTGCCAGTAGTGCCCTAGCGGGGCGCACAGATACGCAGTATTTT.

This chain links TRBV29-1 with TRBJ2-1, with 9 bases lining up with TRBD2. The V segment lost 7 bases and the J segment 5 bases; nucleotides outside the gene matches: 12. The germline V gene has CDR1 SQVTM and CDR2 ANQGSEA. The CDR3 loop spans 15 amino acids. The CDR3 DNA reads TGCAGCGCCGCCTACCTAGCGGGATACAACAATGAGCAGTTCTTC. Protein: CSAAYLAGYNNEQFF.

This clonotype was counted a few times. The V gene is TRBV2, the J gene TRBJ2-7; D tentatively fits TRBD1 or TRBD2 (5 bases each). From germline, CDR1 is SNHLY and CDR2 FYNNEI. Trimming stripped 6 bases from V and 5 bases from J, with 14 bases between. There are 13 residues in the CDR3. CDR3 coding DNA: TGTGCCAGCAGCCCCGGCAGGGACCACGAGCAGTACTTC. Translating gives CASSPGRDHEQYF.

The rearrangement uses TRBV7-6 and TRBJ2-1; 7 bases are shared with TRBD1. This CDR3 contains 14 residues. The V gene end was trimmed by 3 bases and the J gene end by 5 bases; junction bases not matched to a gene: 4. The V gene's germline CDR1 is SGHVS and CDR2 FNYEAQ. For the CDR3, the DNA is TGTGCCAGCAGCTTCCAGGGGGACGACAATGAGCAGTTCTTC. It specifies CASSFQGDDNEQFF.

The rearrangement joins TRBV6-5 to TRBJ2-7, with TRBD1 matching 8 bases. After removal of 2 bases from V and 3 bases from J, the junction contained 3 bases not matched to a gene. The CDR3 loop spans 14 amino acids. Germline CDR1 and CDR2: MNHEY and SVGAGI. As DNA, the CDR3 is TGTGCCAGCAGTTACGGACAGGGACACTACGAGCAGTACTTC. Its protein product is CASSYGQGHYEQYF.

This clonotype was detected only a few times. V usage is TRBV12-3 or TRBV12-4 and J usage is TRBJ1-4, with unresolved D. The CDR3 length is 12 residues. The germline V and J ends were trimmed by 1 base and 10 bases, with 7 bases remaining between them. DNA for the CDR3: TGTGCCAGCAGTTTAGGGGCGGGAAAACTGTTTTTT. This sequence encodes CASSLGAGKLFF.

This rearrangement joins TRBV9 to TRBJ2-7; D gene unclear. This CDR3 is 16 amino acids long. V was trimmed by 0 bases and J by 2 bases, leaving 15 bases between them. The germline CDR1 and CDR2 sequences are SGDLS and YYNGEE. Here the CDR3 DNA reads TGTGCCAGCAGCGTAGACGCCACGGGTTGGGCCTACGAGCAGTACTTC. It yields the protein CASSVDATGWAYEQYF.